One and the same sample provided the 26 T cell receptor beta chains below, sequenced in a study of cytomegalovirus exposure and HLA in healthy donors. The data were produced by immunoSEQ multiplex PCR, yet TCRdb's version contains in-frame clones alone and is incomplete. Of fewer than 250,000 clones listed, just under 90% are singletons. Sequencing input: PBMCs. These receptors all stem from a man between 18 and 29 years old in good health and CMV-seronegative.

The gene calls are TRBV28 and TRBJ1-5, with 11 bases identical to TRBD1. This CDR3 is built from 15 residues. Germline V gives CDR1 MDHEN, CDR2 SYDVKM. Unmatched junction bases numbered 14, after V lost 10 bases and J lost 9 bases. In DNA form, the CDR3 reads TGTGCCACAAACAGCGGGACAGGGGGAGTTCCGCCCCAGCATTTT. It is translated as CATNSGTGGVPPQHF.

The chain has TRBV30 and TRBJ1-5; no definite D call. There are 12 residues in the CDR3. Per germline, CDR1 GTSNPN and CDR2 SVGIG (reference sequence). Trimming removed 0 bases from V and 7 bases from J, with 7 bases in between. Here the CDR3 DNA reads TGTGCCTGGAGTGTCCCCAAACAGCCCCAGCATTTT. This sequence encodes CAWSVPKQPQHF.

The chain employs TRBV25-1 and TRBJ2-1; 12 bases match TRBD2. The CDR3 contains 15 residues. V lost 3 bases to trimming and J lost 9 bases; unmatched junction nucleotides: 6. The germline V gene has CDR1 MGHDK and CDR2 SYGVNS. The CDR3 sequence is CASSELLAGGSEQFF. The DNA for the CDR3 is TGTGCCAGCAGTGAGTTACTAGCGGGAGGATCTGAGCAGTTCTTC.

The chain uses TRBV6-6 and TRBJ2-7, with a weak D call TRBD1 (5 bases). The V end lost 7 bases, the J end lost 3 bases, and 13 bases lay between the germline ends. The CDR3 totals 13 residues. CDR1 MNHNY and CDR2 SVGAGI come from the germline V gene (reference sequence). The CDR3 here is CASTPGQLYEQYF. In DNA form, the CDR3 reads TGTGCCAGCACGCCAGGACAACTCTACGAGCAGTACTTC.

This clone was picked up a small number of times. The chain uses TRBV6-5 and TRBJ2-7; the D gene is possibly TRBD1 (5 bases). There are 13 residues in the CDR3. V dropped 4 bases and J dropped 5 bases, with 12 bases sitting between them. CDR1 is MNHEY and CDR2 is SVGAGI in the germline V gene. CDR3 residues: CASSWLTEDEQYF. The CDR3 bases are TGTGCCAGCAGTTGGTTGACAGAGGACGAGCAGTACTTC.

The chain links TRBV4-3 to TRBJ2-2, with 13 positions matching TRBD2. The length of the CDR3 is 16 residues. V dropped 4 bases and J dropped 6; count of bases not matched to a gene: 5. In germline, CDR1 is LGHNA, CDR2 YSLEER. CDR3 sequence reads: CASSPRTSGSAGELFF. DNA for the CDR3: TGCGCCAGCAGCCCCCGGACTAGCGGGAGTGCCGGGGAGCTGTTTTTT.

This clone was observed once. The CDR3 loop reads CASSLRGSYGYTF. The DNA for the CDR3 is TGTGCCAGCAGTTTAAGAGGGTCCTATGGCTACACCTTC. V gene TRBV28 combines with J gene TRBJ1-2; no firm D call. The V gene's germline CDR1 is MDHEN and CDR2 SYDVKM. CDR3 size: 13 residues. V was trimmed by 2 bases and J by 4 bases, leaving 8 bases between them.

The rearrangement uses TRBV27 and TRBJ2-1, with D perhaps TRBD1 (5 bases). V dropped 7 bases and J dropped 3 bases, with 13 bases sitting between them. This CDR3 region has 14 residues. Germline CDR1 is MNHEY and CDR2 is SMNVEV (reference sequence). In DNA form, the CDR3 reads TGTGCCAGCACCAAGGGGCGTTACTACAATGAGCAGTTCTTC. Translated: CASTKGRYYNEQFF.

The chain joins TRBV7-2 to TRBJ2-7; 8 bases map to TRBD1. Germline V gene data show CDR1 as SGHTA and CDR2 as FQGNSA. J was trimmed by 4 bases and V by 4 bases; bases with no gene match: 3. The CDR3 has 13 residues. The CDR3 here is CASSWDRTYEQYF. The CDR3 DNA sequence: TGTGCCAGCAGCTGGGACAGGACATACGAGCAGTACTTC.

The rearrangement links TRBV19 to TRBJ1-5; D gene ambiguous. Germline assignment: CDR1 LNHDA and CDR2 SQIVND (reference sequence). V was clipped by 4 bases and J by 4 bases, with 8 bases between them. CDR3 size: 13 residues. CDR3 in DNA: TGTGCCAGTAGTACCAGGAGGAATCAGCCCCAGCATTTT. Encoded protein: CASSTRRNQPQHF.

The chain is built from TRBV2 and TRBJ1-1, with no clear D. With 1 base removed from V and 0 bases from J, the gap between germline ends came to 15 bases. Germline-derived CDR1 and CDR2 are SNHLY and FYNNEI. The CDR3 is made up of 17 amino acids. The DNA of the CDR3 is TGTGCCAGCAGTGAAGGCGCGTCCATTGTTATGAACACTGAAGCTTTCTTT. It encodes CASSEGASIVMNTEAFF. Based on the CDR3 plus reference TRBV2 and TRBJ1-1, the full variable domain is EPEVTQTPSHQVTQMGQEVILRCVPISNHLYFYWYRQILGQKVEFLVSFYNNEISEKSEIFDDQFSVERPDGSNFTLKIRSTKLEDSAMYFCASSEGASIVMNTEAFFGQGTRLTVV.

This chain connects TRBV4-1 to TRBJ1-6, with D maybe TRBD1 (5 bases). The germline CDR1 and CDR2 sequences are MGHRA and YSYEKL. CDR3 size: 16 residues. The V gene lost 2 bases and the J gene lost 5 bases, with 13 bases spanning the gap. CDR3 in DNA: TGCGCCAGCAGCCAAACCTGGACACAGGATAATTCACCCCTCCACTTT. It translates to CASSQTWTQDNSPLHF.

This sequence joins TRBV5-1 and TRBJ1-6; no reliable D call. The CDR3 is 17 amino acids. Trimming took 0 bases from V and 4 from J, leaving 14 bases between them. CDR1 SGHRS and CDR2 YFSETQ come from the germline V gene. CDR3 region: CASSLAVGGRYNSPLHF. CDR3 coding DNA: TGCGCCAGCAGCTTGGCCGTGGGAGGACGGTATAATTCACCCCTCCACTTT.

CDR3 region: CASSYSNRRAGNTIYF. For the CDR3, the DNA is TGTGCCAGCAGTTACTCTAATCGGAGAGCTGGAAACACCATATATTTT. This sequence joins TRBV6-5 and TRBJ1-3; D is unclear. The germline CDR1 and CDR2 sequences are MNHEY and SVGAGI. V lost 0 bases to trimming and J lost 2 bases, with 11 bases between them. This CDR3 is built from 16 residues.

The V gene is TRBV6-5, the J gene TRBJ2-3; possibly TRBD2 for D (7 bases). This CDR3 region has 12 residues. Germline V CDR1 and CDR2: MNHEY, SVGAGI. V was cut by 10 bases and J by 4 bases, with 12 bases left in between. This CDR3 is CATRGAPDTQYF. The CDR3 DNA sequence: TGTGCCACCCGGGGGGCCCCAGATACGCAGTATTTT.

The chain combines TRBV18 with TRBJ1-6, with D perhaps TRBD1 (6 bases). The V and J ends lost 6 bases and 6 bases respectively, with 12 bases between them. Germline CDR1 and CDR2: KGHSH and LQKENI. This CDR3 is built from 14 residues. The CDR3 DNA sequence: TGTGCCAGCTCGAGACAGGAGATTAATTCACCCCTCCACTTT. This encodes CASSRQEINSPLHF.

The chain uses TRBV5-1 and TRBJ1-2; the D is unclear. The CDR3 is 14 amino acids. V shed 0 bases and J shed 0 bases, with 6 bases lying between them. CDR1 SGHRS and CDR2 YFSETQ come from the germline V gene. The CDR3 region is CASSLDSSNYGYTF. CDR3 DNA: TGCGCCAGCAGCTTGGACAGCTCTAACTATGGCTACACCTTC. Using reference TRBV5-1 and TRBJ1-2 for the parts outside the CDR3, the full variable domain is KAGVTQTPRYLIKTRGQQVTLSCSPISGHRSVSWYQQTPGQGLQFLFEYFSETQRNKGNFPGRFSGRQFSNSRSEMNVSTLELGDSALYLCASSLDSSNYGYTFGSGTRLTVV.

The chain recombines TRBV18 with TRBJ2-7; D possibly corresponds to TRBD1 (6 bases). The CDR3 extends over 13 amino acids. V was shortened by 3 bases and J by 9 bases, with 15 bases between the two germline ends. The germline V gene encodes CDR1 KGHSH and CDR2 LQKENI. The CDR3 region has the DNA TGTGCCAGCTCACCTTCGGACAGCCGGGGGCAGTACTTC. This gives the protein CASSPSDSRGQYF. The full variable domain, in which reference TRBV18 and TRBJ2-7 provide the parts outside the CDR3, is NAGVMQNPRHLVRRRGQEARLRCSPMKGHSHVYWYRQLPEEGLKFMVYLQKENIIDESGMPKERFSAEFPKEGPSILRIQQVVRGDSAAYFCASSPSDSRGQYFGPGTRLTVT.

J is TRBJ1-2 and V is TRBV19, with 7 bases identical to TRBD1. CDR3 size: 13 residues. Trimming took 3 bases from V and 3 from J; bases not matched to a gene: 1. Per germline, CDR1 LNHDA and CDR2 SQIVND (reference sequence). As DNA, the CDR3 is TGTGCCAGTAGTATCACAGGGGACTATGGCTACACCTTC. It is translated as CASSITGDYGYTF.

This rearrangement joins TRBV16 to TRBJ2-1; 9 bases are a match to TRBD2. CDR3 length: 13 residues. Germline CDR1 KGHSY, CDR2 FQNENV. Unmatched junction bases numbered 2, after V lost 1 base and J lost 10 bases. CDR3 coding DNA: TGTGCCAGCAGCCAATTGGCGGGGGGGGAGCAGTTCTTC. It yields the protein CASSQLAGGEQFF.

The chain carries TRBV18 and TRBJ2-5; no reliable D call. There are 12 residues in the CDR3. Germline assignment: CDR1 KGHSH and CDR2 LQKENI. V was trimmed by 0 bases and J by 4 bases, leaving 3 bases between them. CDR3: CASSPPAETQYF. The CDR3 DNA reads TGTGCCAGCTCACCACCGGCAGAGACCCAGTACTTC.

The chain employs TRBV29-1 and TRBJ1-1; perhaps TRBD1 as D (5 bases). The CDR3 has 13 residues. Trimming cost V 5 bases and J 0 bases, with 10 bases left between them. CDR1 and CDR2 (germline): SQVTM, ANQGSEA. CDR3 region: CSVSARVNTEAFF. In DNA form, the CDR3 reads TGCAGCGTTTCAGCCAGGGTGAACACTGAAGCTTTCTTT.

This clone came up once. This chain joins TRBV6-5 and TRBJ2-7; D gene uncertain. The CDR3 is 14 amino acids. Germline CDR1 MNHEY, CDR2 SVGAGI. With 6 bases removed from V and 1 base from J, the gap between germline ends came to 13 bases. The CDR3 bases are TGTGCCAGCAGATTTAGTGGCGGATCCTACGAGCAGTACTTC. It is translated as CASRFSGGSYEQYF.

This clone was recorded only once. The chain has TRBV27 and TRBJ2-7, with 11 bases matching TRBD2. The CDR3 is 15 amino acids. After removal of 3 bases from V and 7 bases from J, the junction contained 8 bases not matched to a gene. Germline V lookup: CDR1 MNHEY, CDR2 SMNVEV (reference sequence). The CDR3 loop reads CASSFIAGGPGEQYF. Here the CDR3 DNA reads TGTGCCAGCAGTTTCATAGCGGGAGGGCCGGGGGAGCAGTACTTC.

This clone was counted once. The V and J genes are TRBV6-5 and TRBJ1-4, with a possible D match to TRBD1 (5 bases). Germline V gene data show CDR1 as MNHEY and CDR2 as SVGAGI. CDR3 size: 14 residues. V lost 0 bases and J lost 7, with 9 bases in between. The CDR3 DNA reads TGTGCCAGCAGTTACTCGGGGCAGAGTGAAAAACTGTTTTTT. Translated, it gives CASSYSGQSEKLFF.

J is TRBJ1-3 and V is TRBV7-2; D gene ambiguous. The V and J ends lost 5 bases and 2 bases respectively, with 10 bases between them. The V gene's germline CDR1 is SGHTA and CDR2 FQGNSA. CDR3 length: 14 amino acids. The chain's CDR3 is CASSAGMTGNTIYF. Written as DNA, the CDR3 is TGTGCCAGCAGCGCCGGGATGACTGGAAACACCATATATTTT.